These 25 T cell receptor beta chains originate from one sample sequenced in a study of CD8+CD57+ T cells in acquired aplastic anemia. The template used for profiling TCR beta VDJ and CDR3 was genomic DNA. Via MiXCR, TCRdb re-called the reads, giving one row per CDR3 protein. The repertoire has 350,000 to 450,000 distinct CDR3 sequences, roughly 68% of them found once; the top ten carry approximately 3.8%. Sequencing input: sorted CD4+, CD8+, or CD8+CD57+ T cells (not recorded which) from PBMCs. The receptors shown here come from a human donor in good health, serving as a control.

This clonotype was seen many times. The chain couples TRBV20-1 to TRBJ2-3; 12 bases are a match to TRBD2. Germline V lookup: CDR1 DFQATT, CDR2 SNEGSKA (reference sequence). J gave up 2 bases and V 5 bases, and 8 bases lay outside the gene matches. The CDR3 totals 16 residues. The CDR3 region has the DNA TGCAGTGCTGCTCCGCTAGCGGGGGGGCTCACAGATACGCAGTATTTT. This translates into CSAAPLAGGLTDTQYF.

The table lists this clonotype with a few counts. The rearrangement links TRBV24-1 to TRBJ1-2; D remains ambiguous. The CDR3 is made up of 12 amino acids. The germline V gene has CDR1 KGHDR and CDR2 SFDVKD. V was trimmed by 4 bases and J by 4 bases, leaving 6 bases between them. The CDR3 bases are TGTGCCACCAGTGACCCCATCTATGGCTACACCTTC. As protein: CATSDPIYGYTF.

This clonotype has more than one count but fewer than ten. The genes are TRBV7-2 and TRBJ2-7; possible D gene TRBD1, 6 bases. This CDR3 comprises 13 residues. V lost 5 bases, J lost 5 bases, and 13 bases lay in between. Germline-derived CDR1 and CDR2 are SGHTA and FQGNSA. Here the CDR3 DNA reads TGTGCCAGCAGCCCAACAGGGCTCGACGAGCAGTACTTC. It is translated as CASSPTGLDEQYF. The full variable domain, completed using reference TRBV7-2 and TRBJ2-7, is GAGVSQSPSNKVTEKGKDVELRCDPISGHTALYWYRQSLGQGLEFLIYFQGNSAPDKSGLPSDRFSAERTGGSVSTLTIQRTQQEDSAVYLCASSPTGLDEQYFGPGTRLTVT.

The chain's CDR3 is CASSREGQWYTEAFF. For the CDR3, the DNA is TGCGCCAGCAGCAGGGAGGGACAGTGGTACACTGAAGCTTTCTTT. The chain joins TRBV5-1 to TRBJ1-1, with 7 bases fitting TRBD1. The CDR3 contains 15 residues. Trimming took 4 bases from V and 3 from J; bases not matched to a gene: 9. Germline CDR1 and CDR2: SGHRS and YFSETQ.

The chain carries TRBV7-3 and TRBJ1-1; D unresolved. V gave up 5 bases and J gave up 13 bases, with 20 bases separating them. This CDR3 is built from 13 residues. Germline-derived CDR1 and CDR2 are SGHTA and FQGTGA. The CDR3 bases are TGTGCCAGCAGCGTCACTTTGAGCTCTGGAGATTTCTTT. Translated: CASSVTLSSGDFF.

The genes are TRBV9 and TRBJ1-2, with D unresolved. CDR1 and CDR2 from the germline V gene are SGDLS and YYNGEE. Trimming removed 1 base from V and 13 bases from J, with 17 bases in between. This CDR3 region has 13 residues. The DNA of the CDR3 is TGTGCCAGCAGCGTAAGGGCGGGGAGTAGGCTCACCTTC. Its translation is CASSVRAGSRLTF.

A word on this clonotype: The junction does not match germline at one end; this may be a read error. The chain joins TRBV7-9 to TRBJ1-6, with D unresolved. CDR1 and CDR2 (germline): SEHNR, FQNEAQ (reference sequence). The CDR3 covers 14 residues. CDR3 DNA sequence: TGTGCCAGCAATCCCCAGGCCTATAATTCACACCTTCTCTTT. Encoded protein: CASNPQAYNSHLLF.

As for this clonotype: A single base separates this from a much larger clone, so it may be a read error. The J gene is TRBJ1-4, the V gene TRBV6-1; no clear D. V shed 5 bases and J shed 10 bases, with 23 bases lying between them. CDR3 length equals 16 residues. Germline V lookup: CDR1 MNHNS, CDR2 SASEGT. The CDR3 DNA follows: TGTGCCAGCAGTAGATCCGAACACCTTCGGGAGGGAAAACTGTTTTTT. Residues: CASSRSEHLREGKLFF.

CDR3 DNA sequence: TGTGCCATCAGTGATGGACAGGGGACGTACCAAGAGACCCAGTACTTC. This translates into CAISDGQGTYQETQYF. The chain has TRBV10-3 and TRBJ2-5; 9 bases line up with TRBD1. This CDR3 comprises 16 residues. After removal of 3 bases from V and 0 bases from J, the junction contained 5 bases not matched to a gene. In germline, CDR1 is ENHRY, CDR2 SYGVKD.

V is TRBV7-2 and J is TRBJ2-3, with 8 positions matching TRBD1. V was clipped by 3 bases and J by 7 bases; unmatched bases: 9. Germline CDR1 and CDR2: SGHTA and FQGNSA. The CDR3 consists of 15 residues. DNA for the CDR3: TGTGCCAGCAGCTTGGCGCATGGGGACAGGCATACGCAGTATTTT. Protein sequence: CASSLAHGDRHTQYF.

This clonotype was counted only a few times. The V and J genes are TRBV25-1 and TRBJ2-1; D may match TRBD1 or TRBD2 (7 bases each). CDR3 length: 16 residues. CDR1 and CDR2 (germline): MGHDK, SYGVNS. The V and J ends lost 6 bases and 12 bases respectively, with 27 bases between them. CDR3: CASSLAGGGDTDTQFF. For the CDR3, the DNA is TGTGCCAGCAGCTTAGCAGGGGGGGGGGACACAGATACGCAGTTCTTC.

There are a few counts of this clonotype. The rearrangement joins TRBV15 to TRBJ1-5; possible D gene TRBD1, 6 bases. V lost 6 bases, J lost 5 bases, and 14 bases lay in between. The CDR3 runs to 14 residues. The germline gives CDR1 LNHNV, CDR2 YYDKDF (reference sequence). The CDR3 region is CATSRHRDDQPQHF. CDR3 DNA: TGTGCCACCAGTCGTCACAGGGACGATCAGCCCCAGCATTTT.

This clonotype turned up a few times. The V gene is TRBV19, the J gene TRBJ1-1, with D possibly TRBD1 on 5 matching bases. CDR1 and CDR2 from the germline V gene are LNHDA and SQIVND (reference sequence). The CDR3 covers 14 residues. The V end lost 5 bases, the J end lost 0 bases, and 10 bases lay between the germline ends. The CDR3 DNA follows: TGTGCCAGTAGTTGGGGACGGGTGAACACTGAAGCTTTCTTT. Its translation: CASSWGRVNTEAFF.

As to this clonotype: A much more abundant neighbour one base away suggests this may be a read error. The rearrangement joins TRBV9 to TRBJ1-2, with a tentative D call TRBD1 (6 bases). The CDR3 covers 14 residues. Germline CDR1 reads SGDLS; CDR2 reads YYNGEE. The CDR3 here is CAGSQLGGRYGYTF. The CDR3 nucleotides read TGTGCCGGCAGCCAGCTAGGGGGAAGATATGGCTACACCTTC.

The gene calls are TRBV12-3 or TRBV12-4 and TRBJ2-7; 7 bases align to TRBD1. This CDR3 region has 13 residues. J gave up 5 bases and V 10 bases, and 11 bases lay outside the gene matches. In nucleotides, the CDR3 is TGTGCCACCGCGACGGACAGGATTCACGAGCAGTACTTC. It codes for CATATDRIHEQYF.

In this sample, this clonotype turned up a few times. Relative to the germline gene, one junction end is altered; a read error may explain this. The J gene is TRBJ1-6, the V gene TRBV7-7, with 7 bases matching TRBD1. The CDR3 contains 14 residues. Germline assignment: CDR1 SSHAT and CDR2 FNYEAQ (reference sequence). CDR3 residues: CASSPDRVNEQYFF. CDR3 sequence (DNA): TGTGCCAGCAGCCCAGACAGGGTCAACGAGCAGTACTTCTTT.

CDR3 residues: CASRPTGGGGDTEAFF. The CDR3 DNA sequence: TGTGCCAGCAGACCTACGGGCGGGGGCGGGGACACTGAAGCTTTCTTT. The rearrangement joins TRBV12-3 or TRBV12-4 to TRBJ1-1; tentative D call: TRBD1 (6 bases). V was cut by 6 bases and J by 3 bases, with 20 bases left in between. The CDR3 covers 16 residues.

V usage is TRBV7-9 and J usage is TRBJ2-7; 12 bases align to TRBD2. The CDR3 spans 15 residues. The trim removed 4 bases at V and 3 bases at J, leaving 4 bases unmatched. CDR1 SEHNR and CDR2 FQNEAQ come from the germline V gene (reference sequence). The CDR3 DNA reads TGTGCCAGCAGCTCCACTAGCGGGAGGATCTACGAGCAGTACTTC. Residues: CASSSTSGRIYEQYF.

In its sample, this clonotype was seen many times. The V and J genes are TRBV12-3 or TRBV12-4 and TRBJ2-1, with TRBD2 matching 7 bases. The CDR3 length is 15 residues. V was pared by 2 bases and J by 8 bases, with 9 bases of the junction left unmatched. CDR3 in amino acids: CASSLWDYPTHEQFF. The CDR3 nucleotides read TGTGCCAGCAGTTTATGGGACTACCCAACCCATGAGCAGTTCTTC.

A remark on this clonotype: One end of the junction is discordant with germline, which a read error may explain. The chain has TRBV9 and TRBJ1-2; tentative D call: TRBD1 (6 bases). Germline values: CDR1 SGDLS, CDR2 YYNGEE. The CDR3 sequence is 13 residues long. CDR3 nucleotide sequence: TGTGCCACCAGCAGGCACAGGGATTATGGCTACACCTTC. Amino acid sequence: CATSRHRDYGYTF.

The sample holds a few counts of this clonotype. The chain uses TRBV7-3 and TRBJ2-2, with D unclear. CDR1 is SGHTA and CDR2 is FQGTGA in the germline V gene. This CDR3 spans 16 amino acids. Trimming shortened V by 2 bases and J by 6 bases, and 16 bases separated the two germline ends. The CDR3 sequence: CASSLVRPSKPGELFF. CDR3 DNA sequence: TGTGCCAGCAGCTTAGTCAGGCCATCGAAGCCCGGGGAGCTGTTTTTT. Combining the CDR3 with reference TRBV7-3 and TRBJ2-2 gives the whole variable domain GAGVSQTPSNKVTEKGKYVELRCDPISGHTALYWYRQSLGQGPEFLIYFQGTGAADDSGLPNDRFFAVRPEGSVSTLKIQRTERGDSAVYLCASSLVRPSKPGELFFGEGSRLTVL.

A remark on this clonotype: The CDR3 ends on some other residue instead of the conserved phenylalanine or tryptophan, so this is likely a read error. The DNA is left out, because the CDR3 cannot be placed on it with certainty; the CDR3 is given as TCRdb lists it. V gene TRBV7-2 combines with J gene TRBJ2-5; TRBD2 is taken as the D call from the table, unchecked against the DNA. Termini included, the CDR3 measures 13 amino acids. Per germline, CDR1 SGHTA and CDR2 FQGNSA. CDR3 protein: CASGAGVAGANEQ.

As for this clonotype: One end of the junction does not line up with germline, which may come from a read error. The rearrangement uses TRBV29-1 and TRBJ1-5, with a possible D match to TRBD1 (6 bases). This CDR3 contains 14 residues. Germline assignment: CDR1 SQVTM and CDR2 ANQGSEA. In DNA, the CDR3 is TGCAGCTATTGGGGGGGCAGGAGCATTCAGCCCCAGCATTTT. Its protein product is CSYWGGRSIQPQHF. Together with reference TRBV29-1 and TRBJ1-5, the CDR3 gives the full variable domain: SAVISQKPSRDICQRGTSLTIQCQVDSQVTMMFWYRQQPGQSLTLIATANQGSEATYESGFVIDKFPISRPNLTFSTLTVSNMSPEDSSIYLCSYWGGRSIQPQHFGDGTRLSIL.

On this clonotype: Because the CDR3 is missing its conserved closing phenylalanine or tryptophan, this is likely a read error. It is unclear where the CDR3 begins or ends on the DNA, so no DNA is shown, and the CDR3 is as TCRdb lists it. The chain has TRBV20-1 and TRBJ2-3; TRBD2, as called in the table, went unchecked against the DNA. Germline values: CDR1 DFQATT, CDR2 SNEGSKA (reference sequence). The length of the CDR3 is 10 amino acids, counting both ends. This CDR3 is CSARTSGYNV.

This clonotype was detected many times. The chain couples TRBV30 to TRBJ1-1; 7 bases map to TRBD1. This CDR3 region has 13 residues. Unmatched junction bases numbered 4, after V lost 3 bases and J lost 3 bases. CDR1 GTSNPN and CDR2 SVGIG come from the germline V gene (reference sequence). The CDR3 sequence: CAWRSGGYTEAFF. DNA for the CDR3: TGTGCCTGGAGGTCAGGGGGATACACTGAAGCTTTCTTT.